This TCR beta chain was identified in a study of shared clonotypes between healthy human individuals. CDR1 is MNHNS and CDR2 is SASEGT in the germline V gene. V lost 2 bases to trimming and J lost 5 bases, with 19 bases between them. The CDR3 is 17 amino acids. The table came from immunoSEQ multiplex PCR; TCRdb's copy has only in-frame clones and leaves some out. The repertoire holds some 630,000 clones, with approximately 79% as singletons. This chain joins TRBV6-1 and TRBJ2-1, with TRBD2 as a possible D gene (5 bases). This TCR derives from a woman in her twenties or thirties in good health. The specimen sequenced was memory CD4+ T cells sorted from blood. Subset given: CD45RA-negative fraction. The CDR3 nucleotides are TGTGCCAGCAGTGAACGTCGGTCCTCGGTGGAGGACAATGAGCAGTTCTTC. This codes for CASSERRSSVEDNEQFF.